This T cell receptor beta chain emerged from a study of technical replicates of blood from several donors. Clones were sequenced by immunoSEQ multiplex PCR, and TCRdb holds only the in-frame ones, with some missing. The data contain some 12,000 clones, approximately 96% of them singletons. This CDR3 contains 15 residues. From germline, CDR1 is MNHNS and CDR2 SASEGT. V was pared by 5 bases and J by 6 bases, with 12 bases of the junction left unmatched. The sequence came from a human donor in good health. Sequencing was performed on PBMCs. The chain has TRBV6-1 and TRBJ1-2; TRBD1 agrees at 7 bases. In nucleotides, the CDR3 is TGTGCCAGCAGTCCCATCGGGACAGCCCATAATGGCTACACCTTC. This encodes CASSPIGTAHNGYTF.